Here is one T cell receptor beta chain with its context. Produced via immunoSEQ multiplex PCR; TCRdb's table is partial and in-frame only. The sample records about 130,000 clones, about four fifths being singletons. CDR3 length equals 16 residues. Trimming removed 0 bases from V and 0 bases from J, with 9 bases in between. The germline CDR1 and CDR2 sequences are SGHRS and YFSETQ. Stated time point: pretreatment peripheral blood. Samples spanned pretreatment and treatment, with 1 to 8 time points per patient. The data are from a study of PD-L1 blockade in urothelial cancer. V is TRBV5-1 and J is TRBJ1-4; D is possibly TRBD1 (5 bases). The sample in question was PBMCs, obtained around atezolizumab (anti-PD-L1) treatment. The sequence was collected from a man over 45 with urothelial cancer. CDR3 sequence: CASSLGGAATNEKLFF. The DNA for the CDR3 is TGCGCCAGCAGCTTGGGGGGCGCCGCAACTAATGAAAAACTGTTTTTT.